This T cell receptor (beta chain) originates from a study of T cell responses to AZD1222 COVID-19 vaccine. Study outcomes and limitations: Donors skewed white British and female; clonal diversity was possibly underestimated. Seropositive at baseline were only a handful of AZD1222 recipients. As reported, nearly half of all spike-specific TCRs target variant regions that are unmutated.

Here immunoSEQ multiplex PCR was the method, and the copy in TCRdb shows in-frame clones only, minus some. The data show some 130,000 clones, with about 85% seen just once and roughly 2.4% held by the top ten. Points on this clone: What it binds is not known.

The origin of this receptor is an adult in good health. The starting material was peripheral blood, obtained on day 0 of AZD1222 vaccination.

The CDR3 bases are TGTGCCAGCAGCACTACAGGGAATCAAGGCTATGGCTACACCTTC. It encodes CASSTTGNQGYGYTF. This chain joins TRBV7-2 and TRBJ1-2; D is possibly TRBD1 (6 bases). V lost 5 bases to trimming and J lost 4 bases, with 17 bases between them. The CDR3 runs 15 residues. In germline, CDR1 is SGHTA, CDR2 FQGNSA.